Shown below are 25 T cell receptor beta chains from a single sample sequenced in a study of human T cells and chemical hapten exposure. This sample's treatment: therapeutic diphenylcyclopropenone sensitization with weekly scalp DPC. Attachment of unique molecular identifiers to individual cDNA molecules was performed in the library. TCRdb re-derived calls from the reads in MiXCR, one entry per CDR3 protein. The sample holds about 4,400 distinct CDR3 sequences, about 52% seen once. Here the sequenced sample was whole blood, taken before DPC sensitization or 2, 6, or about 24 weeks after (not recorded which). The source is an adult with alopecia areata. Some clones in this sample may be carry-over from other donors' samples. This table probably holds off-target reads from a library built for another chain.

This clonotype was observed a few times. The gene calls are TRBV7-2 and TRBJ2-5; maybe TRBD2 (6 bases). Germline values: CDR1 SGHTA, CDR2 FQGNSA. Trimming removed 0 bases at V and 2 bases at J, with 19 bases between. The CDR3 loop spans 18 amino acids. CDR3 sequence reads: CASSLATAGILPQETQYF. In DNA, the CDR3 is TGTGCCAGCAGCTTAGCCACGGCGGGGATCCTACCTCAAGAGACCCAGTACTTC.

The V and J genes are TRBV27 and TRBJ2-3; D is tentatively TRBD1 or TRBD2 (5 bases each). Trimming stripped 4 bases from V and 1 base from J, with 15 bases between. This CDR3 has 16 residues. Germline V gives CDR1 MNHEY, CDR2 SMNVEV (reference sequence). Here the CDR3 DNA reads TGTGCCAGCAGTTCGCCGGGACGCTTGCGCACAGATACGCAGTATTTT. It specifies CASSSPGRLRTDTQYF.

This clonotype showed up just a few times. This CDR3 reads CASKRAGSSYEQYF. DNA for the CDR3: TGTGCCAGCAAACGGGCTGGGTCCTCCTACGAGCAGTACTTC. This rearrangement joins TRBV11-1 to TRBJ2-7, with unresolved D. V gave up 7 bases and J gave up 0 bases, with 13 bases separating them. The CDR3 is 14 amino acids. Per germline, CDR1 SGHAT and CDR2 FQDESV (reference sequence).

The sample holds a few counts of this clonotype. The V and J genes are TRBV5-1 and TRBJ2-7; 7 bases align to TRBD1. V lost 3 bases to trimming and J lost 3 bases; unmatched junction nucleotides: 6. Germline V gene lookup returns CDR1 SGHRS and CDR2 YFSETQ. The CDR3 runs to 14 residues. The CDR3 is CASSSGTAIYEQYF. CDR3 bases: TGCGCCAGCAGCTCAGGGACAGCTATCTACGAGCAGTACTTC.

This clonotype came up a few times. The chain is built from TRBV4-2 and TRBJ2-2; tentative D call: TRBD1 (6 bases). The CDR3 is 16 residues long. Germline lookup yields CDR1 LGHNA and CDR2 YNFKEQ. Trimming stripped 0 bases from V and 5 bases from J, with 13 bases between. The CDR3 DNA reads as TGTGCCAGCAGCCAAGAGGGCAGGGGCAGGACCGGGGAGCTGTTTTTT. It is translated as CASSQEGRGRTGELFF.

This chain joins TRBV20-1 and TRBJ2-2; TRBD1 or TRBD2 may be the D gene (6 bases each). Looked up from germline, CDR1 is DFQATT and CDR2 is SNEGSKA (reference sequence). The CDR3 contains 15 residues. Trimming pared 6 bases from V and 6 bases from J, leaving 20 bases between. The CDR3, as DNA: TGCAGTGCCCCCCAGTACAGGGACTCCGCCGGGGAGCTGTTTTTT. Its translation: CSAPQYRDSAGELFF.

J is TRBJ1-1 and V is TRBV20-1, with D possibly matching TRBD1 (6 bases). This CDR3 has 16 amino acids. From germline, CDR1 is DFQATT and CDR2 SNEGSKA (reference sequence). Between the trimmed V and J ends, which lost 2 bases and 3 bases, there was a span of 19 bases. DNA of the CDR3: TGCAGTGCTAGAAGGACAGCTATCGGGAGGGACACTGAAGCTTTCTTT. Residues: CSARRTAIGRDTEAFF.

CDR3 in DNA: TGTGCCAGCAGCTTAGGCAGACCAGAGACCCAGTACTTC. Encoded protein: CASSLGRPETQYF. The chain employs TRBV11-2 and TRBJ2-5; D not certain. Trimming cost V 1 base and J 4 bases, with 7 bases left between them. CDR1 SGHAT and CDR2 FQNNGV come from the germline V gene. This CDR3 has 13 amino acids.

V is TRBV5-5 and J is TRBJ2-3; 11 bases are a match to TRBD1. V dropped 4 bases and J dropped 7; count of bases not matched to a gene: 8. The germline CDR1 and CDR2 sequences are SGHKS and YYEKEE (reference sequence). This CDR3 contains 15 residues. CDR3 DNA: TGTGCCAGCAGCCCCGGACAGGGGGCTGTGAATACGCAGTATTTT. Protein: CASSPGQGAVNTQYF.

In this sample, this clonotype turned up a few times. This chain uses TRBV27 with TRBJ2-7; no clear D gene. Germline-derived CDR1 and CDR2 are MNHEY and SMNVEV (reference sequence). The CDR3 has 15 residues. Trimming pared 0 bases from V and 5 bases from J, leaving 14 bases between. CDR3 protein: CASSLSTANPHEQYF. The CDR3 DNA reads TGTGCCAGCAGTTTATCCACAGCGAACCCTCACGAGCAGTACTTC.

Concerning this clonotype: One end of the junction varies from germline; a read error may be responsible. This chain joins TRBV7-9 and TRBJ2-5, with TRBD1 matching over 7 bases. CDR3 length equals 12 residues. Germline V gives CDR1 SEHNR, CDR2 FQNEAQ (reference sequence). CDR3 sequence: CSSATGDQTQYF. The CDR3, as DNA: TGTTCCAGCGCCACAGGGGACCAGACCCAGTACTTC.

This clonotype was detected only a few times. The rearrangement uses TRBV28 and TRBJ2-7, with 7 bases fitting TRBD2. CDR1 is MDHEN, CDR2 SYDVKM, per germline. V gave up 2 bases and J gave up 4 bases; unmatched junction bases: 8. The length of the CDR3 is 15 residues. CDR3 DNA: TGTGCCAGCAGTTTAATGTGGGAGGGCAGTTACGAGCAGTACTTC. It specifies CASSLMWEGSYEQYF.

This clonotype was seen just once. The rearrangement uses TRBV27 and TRBJ2-3; D gene uncertain. Trimming stripped 3 bases from V and 2 bases from J, with 9 bases between. CDR1 is MNHEY and CDR2 is SMNVEV in the germline V gene (reference sequence). The CDR3 sequence is 14 residues long. The CDR3 is CASSFWGNTDTQYF. The CDR3 region has the DNA TGTGCCAGCAGTTTTTGGGGAAACACAGATACGCAGTATTTT.

Here the CDR3 DNA reads TGTGCCAGCAGTTCTACTAGGCTTGAGCAGTTCTTC. This sequence encodes CASSSTRLEQFF. This sequence joins TRBV12-3 or TRBV12-4 and TRBJ2-1; a weak D match, TRBD2 (5 bases). Trimming took off 4 bases at V and 9 bases at J, with 10 bases between the two ends. The CDR3 loop spans 12 amino acids.

The chain links TRBV12-3 or TRBV12-4 to TRBJ2-7; 11 nucleotides agree with TRBD1. Trimming cost V 6 bases and J 5 bases; bases outside gene matches: 6. This CDR3 is built from 14 residues. The CDR3 DNA follows: TGTGCCAGCAGCTACGGACAGGGGGCGAACGAGCAGTACTTC. Amino acids: CASSYGQGANEQYF.

In this sample, this clonotype turned up a few times. V is TRBV25-1 and J is TRBJ2-7, with D maybe TRBD2 (6 bases). Trimming took 5 bases from V and 9 from J, leaving 17 bases between them. The CDR3 is 13 residues long. CDR1 and CDR2 (germline): MGHDK, SYGVNS. CDR3 nucleotides: TGTGCCAGCAGTAAGCCTGACTGGGGGGTGCAGTACTTC. Translated, it gives CASSKPDWGVQYF.

The chain couples TRBV28 to TRBJ2-2, with D perhaps matching TRBD2 (6 bases). This CDR3 has 14 amino acids. Trimming pared 6 bases from V and 6 bases from J, leaving 14 bases between. The germline gives CDR1 MDHEN, CDR2 SYDVKM. The CDR3 bases are TGTGCCAGCAGACCCAGGAGGGTCGCCGGGGAGCTGTTTTTT. Its translation: CASRPRRVAGELFF.

This clonotype was seen a handful of times. The chain couples TRBV12-3 or TRBV12-4 to TRBJ2-1, with D uncertain. V shed 2 bases and J shed 5 bases, with 7 bases lying between them. CDR3 length: 13 amino acids. The CDR3 sequence: CASSLTKNNEQFF. The CDR3 DNA sequence: TGTGCCAGCAGTTTAACCAAAAACAATGAGCAGTTCTTC.

The rearrangement uses TRBV7-6 and TRBJ2-3; D call uncertain. Germline lookup yields CDR1 SGHVS and CDR2 FNYEAQ. This CDR3 spans 12 amino acids. V was pared by 1 base and J by 5 bases, with 4 bases between. The CDR3 reads CASSLGRDTQYF. The CDR3 region has the DNA TGTGCCAGCAGCTTAGGTAGAGATACGCAGTATTTT. The entire variable domain, with the rest obtained from reference TRBV7-6 and TRBJ2-3, is as follows: GAGVSQSPRYKVTKRGQDVALRCDPISGHVSLYWYRQALGQGPEFLTYFNYEAQQDKSGLPNDRFSAERPEGSISTLTIQRTEQRDSAMYRCASSLGRDTQYFGPGTRLTVL.

This chain links TRBV12-3 or TRBV12-4 with TRBJ2-2; D possibly corresponds to TRBD1 (5 bases). CDR3 length: 14 amino acids. V lost 3 bases to trimming and J lost 7 bases, with 12 bases between them. The CDR3 protein is CASSFEDTGGELFF. CDR3 DNA sequence: TGTGCCAGCAGTTTTGAGGACACCGGCGGGGAGCTGTTTTTT.

This chain connects TRBV28 to TRBJ2-7; unclear D gene. V gave up 6 bases and J gave up 4 bases, with 10 bases separating them. The CDR3 has 12 amino acids. Germline V lookup: CDR1 MDHEN, CDR2 SYDVKM. Here the CDR3 DNA reads TGTGCCAGCAGACTGGCCCCTTACGAGCAGTACTTC. It translates to CASRLAPYEQYF.

The chain joins TRBV18 to TRBJ2-4; D is uncertain. Per germline, CDR1 KGHSH and CDR2 LQKENI. The CDR3 is made up of 15 amino acids. Trimming cost V 0 bases and J 0 bases, with 6 bases left between them. As DNA, the CDR3 is TGTGCCAGCTCACCACCGTCAGCAGCCAAAAACATTCAGTACTTC. Translation: CASSPPSAAKNIQYF.

The chain employs TRBV28 and TRBJ2-5; TRBD2 might be the D (5 bases). Germline V gene lookup returns CDR1 MDHEN and CDR2 SYDVKM. The CDR3 spans 13 residues. V shed 2 bases and J shed 7 bases, with 11 bases lying between them. The CDR3 here is CASSLTGVGTQYF. The CDR3 nucleotides are TGTGCCAGCAGTTTAACCGGGGTAGGGACCCAGTACTTC.

This clonotype was recorded once. V is TRBV10-2 and J is TRBJ2-2; D is undetermined. V lost 6 bases and J 2 bases, leaving 7 bases between the germline ends. CDR1 is WSHSY and CDR2 is SAAADI in the germline V gene. CDR3 length equals 13 residues. CDR3 loop: CASSLSNTGELFF. As DNA, the CDR3 is TGCGCCAGCAGCCTTAGCAACACCGGGGAGCTGTTTTTT.

This rearrangement joins TRBV27 to TRBJ2-7, with D possibly matching TRBD1 (5 bases). The germline V gene encodes CDR1 MNHEY and CDR2 SMNVEV (reference sequence). The V and J ends lost 5 bases and 4 bases respectively, with 15 bases between them. The CDR3 sequence is 14 residues long. CDR3 sequence: CASSVWGRLYEQYF. Written as DNA, the CDR3 is TGTGCCAGCAGTGTTTGGGGCCGACTGTACGAGCAGTACTTC.